This T cell receptor beta chain came from a study of tissue T cells after allogeneic stem cell transplantation. Study-level points and caveats: Alloreactivity or antigen specificity of tissue TCRs was not determined; some clones might be host cells. This small cohort was clinically heterogeneous, and sampling depth was a limitation. Across patients, clones rarely overlapped, yet motif clusters were shared tissue-specifically.

This clone has only a few counts. Its target is unknown. Here the gene names and germline are mouse. Some clones are missing from TCRdb's copy, which holds only in-frame ones; the method was immunoSEQ multiplex PCR. This table holds 48,000 or so clones, around 69% found once. The sequence was collected from a pool of C57BL/6 mice in good health. Sequencing input: sorted cells pooled from one or two spleens.

The CDR3 DNA, read in part, is TGTGCCAGCAGTATATCCGGGGTTTCCAACGAAAGATTATTT. The encoded protein is CASSISGVSNERLF. In full, the CDR3 reads CASSISGVSNERLFF. The V gene is TRBV19, the J gene TRBJ1-4; unclear D gene. The read terminates 1 residue before the CDR3 end, so the remaining end is supplied by the germline J gene. Germline V gives CDR1 FNHDT, CDR2 SITEND (reference sequence). This CDR3 contains 15 residues. V lost 1 base and J 0 bases, leaving 7 bases between the germline ends.